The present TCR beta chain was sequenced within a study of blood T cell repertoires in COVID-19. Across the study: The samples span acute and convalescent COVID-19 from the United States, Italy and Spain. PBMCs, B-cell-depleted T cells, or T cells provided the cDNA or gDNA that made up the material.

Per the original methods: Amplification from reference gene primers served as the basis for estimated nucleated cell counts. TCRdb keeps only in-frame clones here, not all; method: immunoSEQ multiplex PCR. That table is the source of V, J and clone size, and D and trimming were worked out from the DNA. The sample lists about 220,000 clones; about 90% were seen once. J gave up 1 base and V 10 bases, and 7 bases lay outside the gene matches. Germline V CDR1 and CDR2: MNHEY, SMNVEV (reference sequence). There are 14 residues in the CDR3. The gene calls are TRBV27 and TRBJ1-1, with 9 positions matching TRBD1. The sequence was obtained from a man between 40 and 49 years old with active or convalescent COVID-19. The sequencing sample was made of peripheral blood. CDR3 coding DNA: TGTGCCACCGTCAGGGGACAGGGGAACACTGAAGCTTTCTTT. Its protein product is CATVRGQGNTEAFF.